This T cell receptor (beta chain) emerged from a study of prognosis after radiotherapy for stage I lung cancer. Background on the study: Roughly 14 of the patients presented with newly diagnosed primary stage I lung tumors; five or six had oligometastatic NSCLC following surgical resection of the primary tumor.

V dropped 7 bases and J dropped 4 bases, with 11 bases sitting between them. The CDR3 spans 13 residues. Germline lookup yields CDR1 LNHDA and CDR2 SQIVND (reference sequence). TCR beta CDR3 was amplified from genomic DNA by two-round multiplex PCR. Each TRBV and TRBJ gene had its own primer in the first PCR round. One entry per CDR3 protein, called by TCRdb with MiXCR from the multiplex PCR reads. The sample yields over 25,000 distinct CDR3 sequences, about half seen once. This specimen consisted of PBMCs, obtained before or after stereotactic body radiation therapy (not recorded which). The chain employs TRBV19 and TRBJ2-1; no reliable D call. This clonotype originated in a donor of 50 years or more with non-small cell lung cancer. CDR3 nucleotide sequence: TGTGCCAGTACTGGTGTGGCTTACAATGAGCAGTTCTTC. Its translation: CASTGVAYNEQFF.